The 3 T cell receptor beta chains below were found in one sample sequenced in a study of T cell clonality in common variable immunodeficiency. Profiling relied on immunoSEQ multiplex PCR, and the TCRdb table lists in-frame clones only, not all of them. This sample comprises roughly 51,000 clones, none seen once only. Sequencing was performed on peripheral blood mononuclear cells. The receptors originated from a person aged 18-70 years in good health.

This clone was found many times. The part of the CDR3 DNA that was read is TGTGCCAGCTCACCGCGCCAGCCTGGCCGAGGGGGCTACGAG. Translating it yields CASSPRQPGRGGYE. The CDR3 in full is CASSPRQPGRGGYEQYF. This sequence joins TRBV18 and TRBJ2-7; a weak D match, TRBD1 (6 bases). With the read ending 3 residues before the CDR3 end, the germline J gene is used to fill in that end. The germline V and J ends were trimmed by 3 bases and 3 bases, with 21 bases remaining between them. Germline assignment: CDR1 KGHSH and CDR2 LQKENI. This CDR3 is 17 amino acids long. Variable domain in full (rest from reference TRBV18 and TRBJ2-7): NAGVMQNPRHLVRRRGQEARLRCSPMKGHSHVYWYRQLPEEGLKFMVYLQKENIIDESGMPKERFSAEFPKEGPSILRIQQVVRGDSAAYFCASSPRQPGRGGYEQYFGPGTRLTVT.

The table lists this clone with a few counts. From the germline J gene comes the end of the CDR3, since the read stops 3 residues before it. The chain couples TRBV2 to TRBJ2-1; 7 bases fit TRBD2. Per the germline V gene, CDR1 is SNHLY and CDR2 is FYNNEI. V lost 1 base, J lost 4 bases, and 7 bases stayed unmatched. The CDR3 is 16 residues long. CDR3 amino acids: CASSEDRLAEYNEQFF. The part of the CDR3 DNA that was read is TGTGCCAGCAGTGAAGACAGGCTAGCGGAATACAATGAG. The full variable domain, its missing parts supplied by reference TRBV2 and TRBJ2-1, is EPEVTQTPSHQVTQMGQEVILRCVPISNHLYFYWYRQILGQKVEFLVSFYNNEISEKSEIFDDQFSVERPDGSNFTLKIRSTKLEDSAMYFCASSEDRLAEYNEQFFGPGTRLTVL.

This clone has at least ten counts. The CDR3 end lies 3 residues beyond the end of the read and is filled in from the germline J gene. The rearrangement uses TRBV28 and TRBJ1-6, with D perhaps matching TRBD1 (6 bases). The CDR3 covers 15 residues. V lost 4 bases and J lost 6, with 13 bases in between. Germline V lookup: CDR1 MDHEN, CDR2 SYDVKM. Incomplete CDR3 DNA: TGTGCCAGCAGTTGGACAGAATCTACTAATTCACCC. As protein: CASSWTESTNSP. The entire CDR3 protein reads CASSWTESTNSPLHF.